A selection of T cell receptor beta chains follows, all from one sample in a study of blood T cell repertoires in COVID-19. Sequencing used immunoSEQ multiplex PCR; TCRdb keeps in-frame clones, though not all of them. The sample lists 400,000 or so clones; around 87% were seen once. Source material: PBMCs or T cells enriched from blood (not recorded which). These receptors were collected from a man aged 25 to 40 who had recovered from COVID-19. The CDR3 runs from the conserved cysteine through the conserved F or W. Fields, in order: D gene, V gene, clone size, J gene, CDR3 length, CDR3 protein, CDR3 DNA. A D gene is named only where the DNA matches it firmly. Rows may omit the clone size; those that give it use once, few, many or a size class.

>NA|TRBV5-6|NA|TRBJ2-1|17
CASSLPTSGHTYNEQFF
TGTGCCAGCAGCTTGCCTACAAGCGGGCACACCTACAATGAGCAGTTCTTC
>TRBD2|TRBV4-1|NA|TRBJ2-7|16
CASSQGVLAGFYEQYF
TGCGCCAGCAGCCAAGGTGTTCTAGCGGGGTTCTACGAGCAGTACTTC
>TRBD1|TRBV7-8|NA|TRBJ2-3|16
CASSSVRPQGEDTQYF
TGTGCCAGCAGCTCTGTACGCCCCCAGGGGGAAGATACGCAGTATTTT
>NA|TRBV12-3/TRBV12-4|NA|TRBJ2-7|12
CASSSTGSEQYF
TGTGCCAGCAGTTCCACCGGGTCCGAGCAGTACTTC
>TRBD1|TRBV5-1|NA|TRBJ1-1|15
CASSQLGQGGTEAFF
TGCGCCAGCAGCCAACTAGGACAGGGGGGCACTGAAGCTTTCTTT
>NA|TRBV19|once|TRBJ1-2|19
CASSIDLYGAVRPPYGYTF
TGTGCCAGTAGTATAGATCTGTACGGTGCGGTGCGCCCGCCATATGGCTACACCTTC
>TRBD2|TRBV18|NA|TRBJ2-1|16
CASSPTLAGVGNEQFF
TGTGCCAGCTCCCCGACACTAGCGGGAGTGGGTAATGAGCAGTTCTTC
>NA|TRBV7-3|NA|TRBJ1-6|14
CASSLTGGYSPLHF
TGTGCCAGCAGCCTGACCGGGGGGTATTCACCCCTCCACTTT
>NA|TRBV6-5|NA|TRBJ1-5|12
CASSGNAGPQHF
TGTGCCAGTTCGGGGAACGCCGGGCCCCAGCATTTT
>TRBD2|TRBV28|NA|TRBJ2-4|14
CASSSGTSMYIQYF
TGTGCCAGCAGTTCCGGGACTAGCATGTACATTCAGTACTTC
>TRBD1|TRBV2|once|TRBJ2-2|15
CASSPGQGNTGELFF
TGTGCCAGCAGTCCGGGACAGGGGAACACCGGGGAGCTGTTTTTT
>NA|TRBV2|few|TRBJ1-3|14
CASRAGGSGNTIYF
TGTGCCAGCAGAGCCGGGGGCTCTGGAAACACCATATATTTT
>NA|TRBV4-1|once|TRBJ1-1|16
CASSQDLGAGRGEAFF
TGCGCCAGCAGCCAAGATCTGGGGGCAGGCCGGGGTGAAGCTTTCTTT
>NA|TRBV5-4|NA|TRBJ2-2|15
CASSLGGQNTGELFF
TGTGCCAGCAGCTTGGGTGGACAGAACACCGGGGAGCTGTTTTTT
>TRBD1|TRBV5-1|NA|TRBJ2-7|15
CASSLDWTGGYEQYF
TGCGCCAGCAGCTTGGACTGGACAGGGGGTTACGAGCAGTACTTC
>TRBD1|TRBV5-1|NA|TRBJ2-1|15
CASSLEGQTNNEQFF
TGCGCCAGCAGCTTGGAGGGACAGACCAACAATGAGCAGTTCTTC
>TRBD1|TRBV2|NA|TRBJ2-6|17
CASSPGQGRSGANVLTF
TGTGCCAGCAGCCCTGGACAGGGTCGCTCTGGGGCCAACGTCCTGACTTTC
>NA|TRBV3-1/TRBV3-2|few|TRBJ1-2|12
CASSQAGSGYTF
TGTGCCAGCAGCCAAGCAGGGTCTGGCTACACCTTC
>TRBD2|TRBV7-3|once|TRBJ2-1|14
CASNFMGGPNEQFF
TGTGCCAGCAATTTCATGGGAGGGCCTAATGAGCAGTTCTTC
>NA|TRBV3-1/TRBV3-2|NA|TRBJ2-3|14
CASSLMGQVDTQYF
TGTGCCAGCAGCCTCATGGGGCAGGTAGATACGCAGTATTTT
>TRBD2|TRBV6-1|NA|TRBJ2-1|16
CASSAQQLAGRNEQFF
TGTGCCAGCAGTGCTCAGCAACTAGCGGGTCGCAATGAGCAGTTCTTC
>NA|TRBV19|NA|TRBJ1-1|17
CASSGGRAYTMNTEAFF
TGTGCCAGTAGCGGTGGCAGGGCTTACACGATGAACACTGAAGCTTTCTTT
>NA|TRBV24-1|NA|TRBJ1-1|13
CATSAGWNTEAFF
TGTGCCACCAGTGCGGGATGGAACACTGAAGCTTTCTTT
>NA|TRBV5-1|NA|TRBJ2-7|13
CASSFDYPREQYF
TGCGCCAGCAGCTTCGACTACCCGAGGGAGCAGTACTTC
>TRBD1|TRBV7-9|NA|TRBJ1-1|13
CASSRTGVPEAFF
TGTGCCAGCAGCCGTACAGGGGTCCCTGAAGCTTTCTTT
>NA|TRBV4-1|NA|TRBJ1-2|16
CASSQDSGRGGYGYTF
TGCGCCAGCAGCCAAGATTCAGGGAGAGGGGGCTATGGCTACACCTTC
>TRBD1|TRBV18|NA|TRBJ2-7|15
CASSPSTGVPYEQYF
TGTGCCAGCTCACCTTCGACAGGGGTGCCCTACGAGCAGTACTTC
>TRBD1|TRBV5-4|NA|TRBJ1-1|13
CASSRTGDTEAFF
TGTGCCAGCAGCCGGACAGGGGACACTGAAGCTTTCTTT
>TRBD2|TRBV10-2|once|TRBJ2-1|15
CASSAGLAAYNEQFF
TGCGCCAGCAGTGCGGGACTAGCGGCTTACAATGAGCAGTTCTTC
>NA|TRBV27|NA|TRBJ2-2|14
CASSLGEATGELFF
TGTGCCAGCAGTTTAGGGGAGGCCACCGGGGAGCTGTTTTTT
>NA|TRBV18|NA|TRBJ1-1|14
CASSPRGVNTEAFF
TGTGCCAGCTCACCACGAGGAGTGAACACTGAAGCTTTCTTT
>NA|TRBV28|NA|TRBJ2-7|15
CASSLRQAWGDEQYF
TGTGCCAGCAGTTTAAGGCAGGCCTGGGGGGACGAGCAGTACTTC
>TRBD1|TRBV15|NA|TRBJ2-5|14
CATSSGQGGKTQYF
TGTGCCACCAGCAGCGGACAGGGAGGCAAGACCCAGTACTTC
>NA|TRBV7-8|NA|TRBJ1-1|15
CASSLGAQGSTEAFF
TGTGCCAGCAGCTTAGGGGCTCAGGGGAGCACTGAAGCTTTCTTT
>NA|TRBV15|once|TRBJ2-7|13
CATSGSETYEQYF
TGTGCCACCAGCGGATCGGAGACCTACGAGCAGTACTTC
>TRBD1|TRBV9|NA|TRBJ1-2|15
CASSVEGQGAIGYTF
TGTGCCAGCAGCGTGGAGGGACAGGGGGCAATTGGCTACACCTTC
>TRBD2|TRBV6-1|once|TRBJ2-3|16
CASSVQVSGRGDTQYF
TGTGCCAGCAGTGTGCAGGTTAGCGGGAGAGGGGATACGCAGTATTTT